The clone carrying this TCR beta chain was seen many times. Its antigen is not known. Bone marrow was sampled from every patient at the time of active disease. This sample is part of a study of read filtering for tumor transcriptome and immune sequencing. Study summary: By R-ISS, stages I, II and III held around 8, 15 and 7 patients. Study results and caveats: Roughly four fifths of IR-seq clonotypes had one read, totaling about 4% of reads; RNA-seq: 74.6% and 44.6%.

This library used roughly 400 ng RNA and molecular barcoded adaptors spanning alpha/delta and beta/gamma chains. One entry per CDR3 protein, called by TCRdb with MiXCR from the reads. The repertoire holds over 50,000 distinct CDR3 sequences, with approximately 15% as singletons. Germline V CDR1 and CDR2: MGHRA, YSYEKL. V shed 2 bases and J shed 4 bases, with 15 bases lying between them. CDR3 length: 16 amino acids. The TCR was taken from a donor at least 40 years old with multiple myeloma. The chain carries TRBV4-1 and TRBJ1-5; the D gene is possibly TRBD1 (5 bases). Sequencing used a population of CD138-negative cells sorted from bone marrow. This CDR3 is CASSQTGGEWNQPQHF. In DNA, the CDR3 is TGCGCCAGCAGCCAAACTGGGGGGGAATGGAATCAGCCCCAGCATTTT.